The 14 T cell receptor beta chains presented below share a single source sample, sequenced in a study of T cells in Graves' hyperthyroidism and ophthalmopathy. There were TCR beta CDR3 regions amplified from RNA transcripts. The study used the HTBI primer set for a first-round RT-PCR of the TCR CDR3. TCRdb reanalysed the multiplex PCR reads using MiXCR and keeps one entry per CDR3 protein. The sample carries hundreds of thousands of distinct CDR3 sequences, roughly 15% recorded once. The sample consisted of blood. These receptors all come from a woman under 30 with Graves' hyperthyroidism.

This clonotype was seen many times. CDR3 region: CASNGGLPYEQYF. CDR3 DNA: TGTGCCAGCAACGGAGGACTACCCTACGAGCAGTACTTC. The chain has TRBV11-2 and TRBJ2-7; the D gene is possibly TRBD2 (6 bases). The CDR3 has 13 residues. V lost 7 bases and J 2 bases, leaving 12 bases between the germline ends. Germline assignment: CDR1 SGHAT and CDR2 FQNNGV.

This clonotype was seen a few times. The chain employs TRBV2 and TRBJ2-4; D unresolved. V lost 4 bases and J 0 bases, leaving 10 bases between the germline ends. The CDR3 extends over 15 amino acids. Germline V gene lookup returns CDR1 SNHLY and CDR2 FYNNEI. The CDR3 here is CASSGFGLAKNIQYF. DNA of the CDR3: TGTGCCAGCAGTGGCTTTGGGTTAGCCAAAAACATTCAGTACTTC.

V gene TRBV6-9 combines with J gene TRBJ2-1; TRBD2 matches 14 bases. The CDR3 length is 17 residues. Germline CDR1 MNHGY, CDR2 SVAAGI. Germline trimming cut 4 bases from V and 7 bases from J; bases unmatched to any gene: 9. The CDR3 loop is CASSSGLAGVRGNEQFF. CDR3 nucleotide sequence: TGTGCCAGCAGTTCGGGACTAGCGGGAGTGAGGGGGAATGAGCAGTTCTTC.

Many counts were recorded for this clonotype. The chain is built from TRBV28 and TRBJ2-7; tentative D call: TRBD1 (6 bases). V was cut by 4 bases and J by 0 bases, with 13 bases left in between. The CDR3 contains 15 residues. The V gene's germline CDR1 is MDHEN and CDR2 SYDVKM. The CDR3 nucleotides are TGTGCCAGCAGTTCTCCCGGGACACCCTCCTACGAGCAGTACTTC. Amino acids: CASSSPGTPSYEQYF. The whole variable domain, filled in from reference TRBV28 and TRBJ2-7, reads DVKVTQSSRYLVKRTGEKVFLECVQDMDHENMFWYRQDPGLGLRLIYFSYDVKMKEKGDIPEGYSVSREKKERFSLILESASTNQTSMYLCASSSPGTPSYEQYFGPGTRLTVT.

The J gene is TRBJ2-1, the V gene TRBV30; 8 bases align to TRBD2. The germline V gene has CDR1 GTSNPN and CDR2 SVGIG (reference sequence). J was trimmed by 0 bases and V by 2 bases; bases with no gene match: 12. The CDR3 spans 18 residues. The CDR3 loop reads CAWSPGGSGTFSYNEQFF. CDR3 nucleotides: TGTGCCTGGAGTCCCGGGGGTAGCGGGACCTTCTCCTACAATGAGCAGTTCTTC.

At least ten counts were recorded for this clonotype. The chain uses TRBV28 and TRBJ2-1, with TRBD2 as a possible D gene (5 bases). The CDR3 is 13 amino acids. V was cut by 6 bases and J by 4 bases, with 10 bases left in between. The germline gives CDR1 MDHEN, CDR2 SYDVKM. CDR3 loop: CASRERGYNEQFF. The CDR3 DNA follows: TGTGCCAGCAGAGAGCGAGGGTACAATGAGCAGTTCTTC.

This clonotype has at least ten counts. The rearrangement joins TRBV18 to TRBJ2-7; no clear D gene. V was trimmed by 2 bases and J by 5 bases, leaving 13 bases between them. CDR3 length: 14 residues. CDR1 and CDR2 from the germline V gene are KGHSH and LQKENI. This CDR3 is CASSPSPKDNEQYF. CDR3 sequence (DNA): TGTGCCAGCTCACCAAGCCCCAAAGACAACGAGCAGTACTTC.

V gene TRBV11-2 combines with J gene TRBJ1-6, with 7 bases aligning to TRBD1. V was pared by 5 bases and J by 9 bases, with 7 bases of the junction left unmatched. CDR1 is SGHAT, CDR2 FQNNGV, per germline. The CDR3 is made up of 14 amino acids. This CDR3 is CASSGTTGASPLHF. In DNA form, the CDR3 reads TGTGCCAGCAGCGGGACCACAGGGGCTTCACCCCTCCACTTT.

The table lists this clonotype with many counts. Written as DNA, the CDR3 is TGCAGTGTCAAACTCTTGTTAGGCACAGATACGCAGTATTTT. Its translation: CSVKLLLGTDTQYF. V is TRBV20-1 and J is TRBJ2-3; D gene ambiguous. The CDR3 totals 14 residues. Between the trimmed V and J ends, which lost 7 bases and 1 base, there was a span of 15 bases. CDR1 and CDR2 (germline): DFQATT, SNEGSKA (reference sequence).

There are a few counts of this clonotype. The chain employs TRBV20-1 and TRBJ2-3; 11 bases are a match to TRBD2. The CDR3 totals 21 residues. Looked up from germline, CDR1 is DFQATT and CDR2 is SNEGSKA (reference sequence). V lost 3 bases and J lost 0; bases outside the gene matches: 20. This chain's CDR3 is CSAREPSGRIPFPTSTDTQYF. The CDR3 DNA is TGCAGTGCTAGGGAACCTAGCGGGAGGATTCCATTCCCAACTAGCACAGATACGCAGTATTTT.

On this clonotype itself: This clone may be a read error of a much larger clone one base away. The V gene is TRBV28, the J gene TRBJ2-7; D perhaps matches TRBD2 (6 bases). The CDR3 is made up of 18 amino acids. Germline V gene sequence: CDR1 MDHEN, CDR2 SYDVKM. The CDR3 DNA follows: TGTGCCGGCAGTTTATGGACCTTTGGAATTAGCGGTACCTACGAGCAGTACTTC. Its translation: CAGSLWTFGISGTYEQYF.

The V call is TRBV7-9, the J call TRBJ2-5, with 8 bases matching TRBD1. CDR1 and CDR2 (germline): SEHNR, FQNEAQ (reference sequence). The trim removed 5 bases at V and 5 bases at J, leaving 10 bases unmatched. This CDR3 comprises 15 residues. CDR3 DNA: TGTGCCAGCAGCGCGGGACAGGCTGAGAGGGAGACCCAGTACTTC. Its protein product is CASSAGQAERETQYF.

This clonotype has a handful of counts. V usage is TRBV4-3 and J usage is TRBJ1-5, with unresolved D. The CDR3 sequence is 16 residues long. Trimming cost V 0 bases and J 6 bases, with 15 bases left between them. Germline assignment: CDR1 LGHNA and CDR2 YSLEER. CDR3 loop: CASSQDISQDPQPQHF. CDR3 coding DNA: TGCGCCAGCAGCCAAGATATAAGTCAAGATCCTCAGCCCCAGCATTTT.

In this sample, this clonotype turned up many times. The chain links TRBV3-1 to TRBJ1-1, with D uncertain. This CDR3 region has 13 residues. The V gene lost 8 bases and the J gene lost 4 bases, with 14 bases spanning the gap. Germline lookup yields CDR1 LGHDT and CDR2 YNNKEL (reference sequence). The CDR3 region is CASGDGYATEAFF. The CDR3, as DNA: TGTGCCAGCGGCGACGGGTATGCCACTGAAGCTTTCTTT.